These 21 T cell receptor beta chains were all obtained from the same sample, sequenced in a study of cytomegalovirus exposure and HLA in healthy donors. PCR employed 60 Vbeta and 13 Jbeta primers. Sequencing used immunoSEQ multiplex PCR; TCRdb keeps in-frame clones, though not all of them. In the table there are about 160,000 clones, under 80% of which are singletons. The sequenced sample was PBMCs. The receptor source for this set is a man in his forties or fifties in good health and CMV-seronegative.

This clone showed up just a few times. V is TRBV5-1 and J is TRBJ1-1; 9 nucleotides agree with TRBD1. V trimming: 3 bases; J trimming: 4 bases; junction bases outside the gene matches: 4. Germline assignment: CDR1 SGHRS and CDR2 YFSETQ. The CDR3 contains 14 residues. The CDR3: CASSSGQGGTEAFF. The CDR3 DNA sequence: TGCGCCAGCAGCTCGGGACAGGGAGGCACTGAAGCTTTCTTT. Combining the CDR3 with reference TRBV5-1 and TRBJ1-1 gives the whole variable domain KAGVTQTPRYLIKTRGQQVTLSCSPISGHRSVSWYQQTPGQGLQFLFEYFSETQRNKGNFPGRFSGRQFSNSRSEMNVSTLELGDSALYLCASSSGQGGTEAFFGQGTRLTVV.

The sample holds a few counts of this clone. J is TRBJ2-5 and V is TRBV6-6, with 9 bases identical to TRBD2. This CDR3 comprises 15 residues. The ends lost 5 bases at V and 2 bases at J; junction bases unmatched: 6. Germline loops: CDR1 MNHNY, CDR2 SVGAGI (reference sequence). CDR3 in amino acids: CASSRLTSGQETQYF. Here the CDR3 DNA reads TGTGCCAGCAGTAGACTAACTAGCGGGCAAGAGACCCAGTACTTC.

The chain carries TRBV12-5 and TRBJ1-1; TRBD1 aligns across 12 bases. Trimming took 1 base from V and 1 from J; bases not matched to a gene: 4. CDR1 and CDR2 (germline): LGHNT, FRNRAP. The CDR3 loop spans 17 amino acids. The chain's CDR3 is CASGLGDRGLGNTEAFF. The CDR3 region has the DNA TGTGCTAGTGGTTTGGGGGACAGGGGGCTCGGGAACACTGAAGCTTTCTTT.

This clone was counted between two and nine times. This chain joins TRBV7-6 and TRBJ1-1, with unresolved D. Per germline, CDR1 SGHVS and CDR2 FNYEAQ. The ends were cut back, 5 bases at V and 1 base at J, with 8 bases in the middle. The CDR3 extends over 13 amino acids. The CDR3 spells CASSPRANTEAFF. CDR3 nucleotides: TGTGCCAGCAGCCCGAGAGCGAACACTGAAGCTTTCTTT.

The chain couples TRBV11-3 to TRBJ1-3; D remains ambiguous. The germline gives CDR1 SGHNT, CDR2 YENEEA. The CDR3 has 15 residues. Trimming took 0 bases from V and 0 from J, leaving 6 bases between them. DNA of the CDR3: TGTGCCAGCAGCTTAGAAGGCGGCTCTGGAAACACCATATATTTT. Amino acid sequence: CASSLEGGSGNTIYF.

This clone has more than one count but fewer than ten. J is TRBJ2-7 and V is TRBV9; possible D gene TRBD2, 6 bases. V was cut by 1 base and J by 3 bases, with 14 bases left in between. This CDR3 contains 15 residues. The germline gives CDR1 SGDLS, CDR2 YYNGEE. The CDR3: CASSVRPGDYYEQYF. In DNA, the CDR3 is TGTGCCAGCAGCGTAAGACCGGGAGACTACTACGAGCAGTACTTC.

This clone was picked up a small number of times. This CDR3 reads CASSQQTGGDTDTQYF. The CDR3, as DNA: TGCGCCAGCAGCCAACAAACAGGGGGTGATACAGATACGCAGTATTTT. V and J are TRBV4-1 and TRBJ2-3; TRBD1 agrees at 8 bases. The length of the CDR3 is 16 residues. Looked up from germline, CDR1 is MGHRA and CDR2 is YSYEKL. Trimming removed 2 bases from V and 3 bases from J; junction bases left unmatched: 7.

V gene TRBV28 combines with J gene TRBJ2-7, with 12 nucleotides matching TRBD1. Germline V gene lookup returns CDR1 MDHEN and CDR2 SYDVKM. V gave up 3 bases and J gave up 3 bases; unmatched junction bases: 9. CDR3 size: 17 residues. The CDR3 DNA sequence: TGTGCCAGCAGTTTTGCGGGACAGGGGGCGCTAGTCTACGAGCAGTACTTC. Protein: CASSFAGQGALVYEQYF.

The chain combines TRBV19 with TRBJ1-2; 8 bases align to TRBD1. This CDR3 spans 15 amino acids. The junction had 10 bases not matched to a gene; V was cut back by 3 bases and J by 7 bases. From germline, CDR1 is LNHDA and CDR2 SQIVND (reference sequence). The CDR3 nucleotides are TGTGCCAGTAGTATTCCCTCCGGGACAGGTGGTGGCTACACCTTC. Encoded protein: CASSIPSGTGGGYTF.

The gene calls are TRBV6-5 and TRBJ1-5, with D maybe TRBD1 (6 bases). The CDR3 sequence is 13 residues long. V lost 6 bases, J lost 6 bases, and 12 bases lay in between. The germline CDR1 and CDR2 sequences are MNHEY and SVGAGI. CDR3 nucleotide sequence: TGTGCCAGCAGGTCACAGGGATCTCAGCCCCAGCATTTT. It yields the protein CASRSQGSQPQHF.

The chain employs TRBV2 and TRBJ2-7, with D hard to call. The CDR3 is made up of 15 amino acids. V lost 10 bases and J 1 base, leaving 20 bases between the germline ends. Per germline, CDR1 SNHLY and CDR2 FYNNEI. The chain's CDR3 is CATTDSGAWSYEQYF. CDR3 in DNA: TGTGCCACCACGGATTCAGGCGCCTGGTCCTACGAGCAGTACTTC.

The chain has TRBV6-5 and TRBJ1-2, with no clear D. V was pared by 3 bases and J by 0 bases, with 14 bases between. The CDR3 contains 16 residues. Germline lookup yields CDR1 MNHEY and CDR2 SVGAGI. The CDR3 DNA reads as TGTGCCAGCAGTTATTGGGCCCCCACAGCTAACTATGGCTACACCTTC. Translation gives CASSYWAPTANYGYTF.

This clone was found a few times. The chain couples TRBV5-6 to TRBJ1-3; no clear D. Trimming cost V 0 bases and J 4 bases, with 14 bases left between them. From germline, CDR1 is SGHDT and CDR2 YYEEEE. This CDR3 contains 16 residues. CDR3 nucleotide sequence: TGTGCCAGCAGCTTGGATGGCAGACAAGAGGGAAACACCATATATTTT. It translates to CASSLDGRQEGNTIYF.

V usage is TRBV5-1 and J usage is TRBJ2-2, with unresolved D. With 7 bases removed from V and 6 bases from J, the gap between germline ends came to 10 bases. In germline, CDR1 is SGHRS, CDR2 YFSETQ. CDR3 size: 12 residues. CDR3 in DNA: TGCGCCAGCTTTTCAGTGTCCGGGGAGCTGTTTTTT. Its protein is CASFSVSGELFF.

The chain employs TRBV19 and TRBJ2-7, with 7 bases that match TRBD1. V lost 5 bases, J lost 6 bases, and 10 bases stayed unmatched. The length of the CDR3 is 14 residues. Germline values: CDR1 LNHDA, CDR2 SQIVND (reference sequence). The CDR3 DNA follows: TGTGCCAGTAGTTCGCAGGGGGATGGTCGCGAGCAGTACTTC. Its translation: CASSSQGDGREQYF. Supplemented by reference TRBV19 and TRBJ2-7, the full variable domain reads DGGITQSPKYLFRKEGQNVTLSCEQNLNHDAMYWYRQDPGQGLRLIYYSQIVNDFQKGDIAEGYSVSREKKESFPLTVTSAQKNPTAFYLCASSSQGDGREQYFGPGTRLTVT.

The chain couples TRBV10-3 to TRBJ2-7; D remains ambiguous. This CDR3 has 14 amino acids. CDR1 is ENHRY, CDR2 SYGVKD, per germline. Trimming removed 2 bases at V and 3 bases at J, with 11 bases between. The CDR3 loop is CAISESPRNYEQYF. CDR3 in DNA: TGTGCCATCAGTGAGAGTCCCAGGAACTACGAGCAGTACTTC.

The chain carries TRBV25-1 and TRBJ1-2; D is ambiguous. CDR3 size: 13 residues. The ends were cut back, 2 bases at V and 8 bases at J, with 12 bases in the middle. Germline CDR1 MGHDK, CDR2 SYGVNS. CDR3 loop: CASSETWTQGYTF. As DNA, the CDR3 is TGTGCCAGCAGTGAAACCTGGACTCAGGGCTACACCTTC.

The CDR3 here is CASSHPRGNEQFF. CDR3 DNA: TGCGCCAGCAGCCACCCCCGGGGGAATGAGCAGTTCTTC. The chain links TRBV4-1 to TRBJ2-1; D might be TRBD2 (6 bases). Deletions cut 3 bases from V and 7 bases from J, with 10 bases between. The CDR3 has 13 residues. CDR1 MGHRA and CDR2 YSYEKL come from the germline V gene.

The chain is built from TRBV7-2 and TRBJ2-5; D gene ambiguous. From germline, CDR1 is SGHTA and CDR2 FQGNSA. The CDR3 has 13 residues. The V and J ends lost 3 bases and 2 bases respectively, with 7 bases between them. This chain's CDR3 is CASSFAAQETQYF. The CDR3 nucleotides read TGTGCCAGCAGCTTCGCGGCGCAAGAGACCCAGTACTTC.

V gene TRBV5-1 combines with J gene TRBJ2-7; TRBD1 matches at 7 bases. This CDR3 is built from 16 residues. Looked up from germline, CDR1 is SGHRS and CDR2 is YFSETQ. V shed 0 bases, J shed 3 bases, and the junction held 9 bases outside the gene matches. DNA for the CDR3: TGCGCCAGCAGCTTGGGACAGGGCAACATGGGCTACGAGCAGTACTTC. Translation gives CASSLGQGNMGYEQYF.

The sample holds a few counts of this clone. The chain carries TRBV10-2 and TRBJ2-1; the match to TRBD2 covers 8 bases. The germline V gene encodes CDR1 WSHSY and CDR2 SAAADI. This CDR3 contains 15 residues. The J segment lost 5 bases and the V segment lost 4 bases, leaving 7 bases of the junction unmatched. CDR3 sequence (DNA): TGCGCCAGCAGTGGAGGCGGGGGGACTCACAATGAGCAGTTCTTC. It is translated as CASSGGGGTHNEQFF.